These 14 T cell receptor beta chains were sequenced from one sample in a study of T cell clonality in common variable immunodeficiency. Study findings and constraints: In common variable immunodeficiency, TCR beta chains reportedly carried fewer deletions and N-nucleotide insertions.

Clones were read by immunoSEQ multiplex PCR, and TCRdb kept only the in-frame ones, dropping some. In total the sample includes 30,000 to 35,000 clones, none of them seen once. These receptors' targets are unknown. Sequencing was performed on peripheral blood mononuclear cells. These receptors were taken from a human donor with common variable immunodeficiency.

Turning to this clone: The read falls 3 residues short of the CDR3 end, and the missing part is taken from the germline J gene. The V and J genes are TRBV7-9 and TRBJ1-1; maybe TRBD1 (6 bases). The germline V gene encodes CDR1 SEHNR and CDR2 FQNEAQ (reference sequence). V lost 5 bases and J lost 7, with 11 bases in between. The CDR3 has 12 amino acids. The CDR3 DNA, read in part, is TGTGCCAGCAGCGTAACCAGGGGTGAA. Amino acid sequence: CASSVTRGE. In full, the CDR3 is CASSVTRGEAFF.

This clone was seen repeatedly, ten times or more. The CDR3 protein is CASSLTAGGINEQFF. The CDR3 bases that were read are TGTGCCAGCAGCTTGACAGCGGGAGGGATAAATGAG. V usage is TRBV5-6 and J usage is TRBJ2-1; 10 bases line up with TRBD2. With the read ending 3 residues before the CDR3 end, the germline J gene is used to fill in that end. Trimming took 1 base from V and 7 from J; bases not matched to a gene: 5. Germline loops: CDR1 SGHDT, CDR2 YYEEEE. This CDR3 is built from 15 residues.

This clone was picked up many times. The CDR3 end lies 3 residues beyond the end of the read and is filled in from the germline J gene. V usage is TRBV29-1 and J usage is TRBJ2-2, with TRBD2 matching over 12 bases. CDR1 and CDR2 from the germline V gene are SQVTM and ANQGSEA. CDR3 length: 18 amino acids. The ends lost 1 base at V and 6 bases at J; junction bases unmatched: 12. The covered CDR3 bases are TGCAGCGTTGAAGCCACGACTAGCGGGAGAATAGGCGCCGGGGAG. As protein: CSVEATTSGRIGAGE. The entire CDR3 protein is CSVEATTSGRIGAGELFF.

This clone appeared many times. Read coverage stops 3 residues before the CDR3 terminus; the germline J gene supplies the remainder. The V call is TRBV19, the J call TRBJ1-5, with 11 bases identical to TRBD1. CDR1 and CDR2 (germline): LNHDA, SQIVND (reference sequence). This CDR3 is built from 14 residues. With 6 bases clipped from V and 7 bases from J, the junction kept 5 bases outside the gene matches. CDR3 loop: CASSRGQGAQPQHF. Partial CDR3 DNA: TGTGCCAGTAGCAGAGGACAGGGGGCACAGCCC.

In this sample, this clone turned up a few times. The read ends 3 residues before the CDR3 terminus; that terminus is restored from the germline J gene. The chain recombines TRBV7-6 with TRBJ2-5; the D is unclear. CDR1 and CDR2 from the germline V gene are SGHVS and FNYEAQ. The CDR3 is 15 residues long. With 1 base removed from V and 5 bases from J, the gap between germline ends came to 14 bases. The covered CDR3 bases are TGTGCCAGCAGCTTAGTGGCGGAGCCCGGGGAGACC. It yields the protein CASSLVAEPGET. The entire CDR3 reads CASSLVAEPGETQYF.

This clone came up many times. The read terminates 3 residues ahead of where the CDR3 ends, so the germline J gene completes it. The rearrangement uses TRBV29-1 and TRBJ2-7, with TRBD1 identical over 8 bases. CDR3 length: 15 residues. Unmatched junction bases numbered 7, after V lost 0 bases and J lost 3 bases. Germline V gene lookup returns CDR1 SQVTM and CDR2 ANQGSEA. The CDR3 bases that were read are TGCAGCGTTGAAGATATTTCGGGACAGGACTACGAG. Amino acid sequence: CSVEDISGQDYE. The whole CDR3 reads CSVEDISGQDYEQYF.

Remarks on this clone: The sequenced fragment ends 3 residues before the CDR3 boundary, so the rest is inferred from the germline J gene. The chain couples TRBV30 to TRBJ1-2, with D uncertain. The CDR3 extends over 8 amino acids. Germline assignment: CDR1 GTSNPN and CDR2 SVGIG (reference sequence). CDR3: CAMGAYTF. The part of the CDR3 DNA that was read is TGTGCCATGGGCGCC.

Concerning this clone itself: The read finishes 3 residues shy of the CDR3 end, and the germline J gene is used to complete it. This chain joins TRBV5-4 and TRBJ2-1, with D uncertain. Deletions cut 2 bases from V and 6 bases from J, with 15 bases between. Germline CDR1 SGHNT, CDR2 YYREEE (reference sequence). CDR3 size: 15 residues. The CDR3 bases that were read are TGTGCCAGCAGCTTCAAGGGCCTTGGGTCCAATGAG. The encoded protein is CASSFKGLGSNE. The full CDR3 reads CASSFKGLGSNEQFF.

This clone has at least ten counts. The sequence runs out 3 residues before the end of the CDR3; the remainder is reconstructed from the germline J gene. The chain is built from TRBV20-1 and TRBJ2-7; TRBD1 aligns across 7 bases. CDR3 length: 15 residues. The germline V gene encodes CDR1 DFQATT and CDR2 SNEGSKA (reference sequence). With V trimmed by 0 bases and J by 5 bases, 10 bases remained unmatched. The DNA read from the CDR3 is TGCAGTGCTAGAGACGGAGACAGGGCTTCGGACGAG. Protein product: CSARDGDRASDE. The entire CDR3 is CSARDGDRASDEQYF.

About this clone itself: The CDR3 is cut off 3 residues early in the read; its end comes from the germline J gene. The chain links TRBV6-2 or TRBV6-3 to TRBJ1-1, with TRBD1 matching over 7 bases. The CDR3 sequence is 15 residues long. The germline gives CDR1 MNHEY, CDR2 SVGEGT. The CDR3 sequence is CASSFSPGQEEKAFF. The covered CDR3 bases are TGTGCCAGCAGTTTTTCGCCCGGACAGGAGGAAAAA.

This clone is labeled medium-sized (0.01 to 0.1%). Read coverage stops 3 residues before the CDR3 terminus; the germline J gene supplies the remainder. This sequence joins TRBV5-6 and TRBJ1-2; 10 bases agree with TRBD1. The V segment lost 4 bases and the J segment 5 bases; nucleotides outside the gene matches: 5. The CDR3 extends over 14 amino acids. Germline V gene lookup returns CDR1 SGHDT and CDR2 YYEEEE. The sequenced part of the CDR3 DNA is TGTGCCAGCAGCGCGACAGGGGGCGGTTATGGC. Translation: CASSATGGGYG. The entire CDR3 protein is CASSATGGGYGYTF.

This clone came up many times. The covered CDR3 bases are TGCGCCAGCAGCCCTGGGGCAGTGAATGAAAAA. This codes for CASSPGAVNEK. The entire CDR3 protein reads CASSPGAVNEKLFF. The V and J genes are TRBV5-1 and TRBJ1-4, with D maybe TRBD1 (5 bases). Coverage ceases 3 residues before the CDR3 finishes, and the germline J gene fills in the end. The CDR3 is 14 amino acids. V was clipped by 4 bases and J by 5 bases, with 12 bases between them. The germline CDR1 and CDR2 sequences are SGHRS and YFSETQ.

At least ten counts were recorded for this clone. The read is 3 residues too short to cover the CDR3 end, so that end is filled in from the germline J gene. This chain joins TRBV11-3 and TRBJ2-1, with TRBD2 as a possible D gene (6 bases). The CDR3 has 15 residues. Germline loops: CDR1 SGHNT, CDR2 YENEEA. The V gene lost 0 bases and the J gene lost 2 bases, with 8 bases spanning the gap. Here the CDR3 reads CASSLETSPYNEQFF. The part of the CDR3 DNA that was read is TGTGCCAGCAGCTTAGAAACTAGCCCCTACAATGAG.

Sample share makes this clone medium-sized (0.01 to 0.1%). CDR3 bases read: TGTGCCAGCAGCGCCGGGGGGTATCGGAACACTGAA. Amino acids: CASSAGGYRNTE. In full, the CDR3 is CASSAGGYRNTEAFF. The gene calls are TRBV9 and TRBJ1-1, with a tentative D call TRBD1 (5 bases). The DNA ends 3 residues before the CDR3 does, and the rest of the CDR3 is filled in from the germline J gene. V dropped 3 bases and J dropped 1 base, with 13 bases sitting between them. This CDR3 spans 15 amino acids. Germline CDR1 reads SGDLS; CDR2 reads YYNGEE. The full variable domain, its missing parts supplied by reference TRBV9 and TRBJ1-1, is DSGVTQTPKHLITATGQRVTLRCSPRSGDLSVYWYQQSLDQGLQFLIQYYNGEERAKGNILERFSAQQFPDLHSELNLSSLELGDSALYFCASSAGGYRNTEAFFGQGTRLTVV.